A single sample gave rise to the 4 T cell receptor beta chains below, sequenced in a study of T cell responses to AZD1222 COVID-19 vaccine. The table came from immunoSEQ multiplex PCR; TCRdb's copy has only in-frame clones and leaves some out. The sample holds approximately 190,000 clones, around 86% seen once. The specimen comprised peripheral blood, sampled on day 0 of MenACWY control vaccination. The origin of the receptors is an adult in good health.

CDR3 loop: CASSAQTGGGTEAFF. CDR3 nucleotide sequence: TGTGCCAGCAGCGCCCAGACAGGAGGTGGGACTGAAGCTTTCTTT. The chain links TRBV3-1 (or the pseudogene TRBV3-2) to TRBJ1-1; D may be TRBD1 (6 bases). The germline V gene encodes CDR1 LGHDT and CDR2 YNNKEL (reference sequence). The CDR3 totals 15 residues. Trimming removed 5 bases at V and 5 bases at J, with 18 bases between.

The chain links TRBV5-4 to TRBJ1-3, with 7 positions matching TRBD1. V gave up 5 bases and J gave up 0 bases; unmatched junction bases: 11. From germline, CDR1 is SGHNT and CDR2 YYREEE (reference sequence). The CDR3 consists of 17 residues. CDR3 sequence (DNA): TGTGCCAGCAGTTCGTCGACAGGGCTCTACTCTGGAAACACCATATATTTT. Its protein product is CASSSSTGLYSGNTIYF.

This chain uses TRBV5-1 with TRBJ1-1; D might be TRBD1 (5 bases). With 5 bases removed from V and 1 base from J, the gap between germline ends came to 9 bases. CDR1 is SGHRS, CDR2 YFSETQ, per germline. CDR3 length equals 13 residues. CDR3 DNA sequence: TGCGCCAGCAGAACCGGGACGAACACTGAAGCTTTCTTT. Its translation is CASRTGTNTEAFF.

This clone was recorded a few times. J is TRBJ1-4 and V is TRBV24-1, with a tentative D call TRBD1 (6 bases). The germline V gene has CDR1 KGHDR and CDR2 SFDVKD. The CDR3 runs to 18 residues. V shed 0 bases and J shed 1 base, with 14 bases lying between them. As DNA, the CDR3 is TGTGCCACCAGTGATTTGGGCACAGGGCTTATAACTAATGAAAAACTGTTTTTT. Its protein is CATSDLGTGLITNEKLFF.